Each of the 14 T cell receptor beta chains below was sequenced from the same sample in a study of T cells in localized non-small cell lung cancer. The data were produced by immunoSEQ multiplex PCR, yet TCRdb's version contains in-frame clones alone and is incomplete. Counted here are just over 20,000 clones, roughly 84% occurring once; the ten biggest clones make up approximately 2.4%. Sequenced here: peripheral blood, sampled before any cancer treatment. These receptors came from a man aged 35 to 69 with stage I lung adenocarcinoma.

CDR3: CASSGGIGDQETQYF. The DNA of the CDR3 is TGTGCCAGCAGCGGAGGTATCGGGGACCAAGAGACCCAGTACTTC. The V gene is TRBV9, the J gene TRBJ2-5; TRBD2 might be the D (5 bases). CDR1 and CDR2 from the germline V gene are SGDLS and YYNGEE. The V end lost 3 bases, the J end lost 0 bases, and 12 bases lay between the germline ends. This CDR3 comprises 15 residues.

The rearrangement uses TRBV6-5 and TRBJ1-1, with D possibly being TRBD1 (6 bases). The CDR3 is 13 amino acids. CDR1 and CDR2 (germline): MNHEY, SVGAGI. V was clipped by 8 bases and J by 2 bases, with 12 bases between them. The CDR3 bases are TGTGCCAGCCGGCTAGGGGGAAACACTGAAGCTTTCTTT. As protein: CASRLGGNTEAFF.

This rearrangement joins TRBV5-1 to TRBJ1-2, with 7 bases matching TRBD1. In germline, CDR1 is SGHRS, CDR2 YFSETQ. The CDR3 is made up of 14 amino acids. The V segment lost 2 bases and the J segment 8 bases; nucleotides outside the gene matches: 9. The CDR3 loop is CASSFGGGSDGYTF. CDR3 nucleotide sequence: TGCGCCAGCAGCTTTGGAGGGGGCTCCGACGGCTACACCTTC.

This clone came up once. The V and J genes are TRBV4-2 and TRBJ1-1; D is possibly TRBD1 (6 bases). The CDR3 consists of 18 residues. V was shortened by 0 bases and J by 0 bases, with 17 bases between the two germline ends. Germline-derived CDR1 and CDR2 are LGHNA and YNFKEQ. The CDR3 spells CASSQDPRGVSLNTEAFF. Written as DNA, the CDR3 is TGTGCCAGCAGCCAAGACCCAAGGGGGGTCAGTTTGAACACTGAAGCTTTCTTT.

This clone was detected only once. This sequence joins TRBV4-3 and TRBJ2-3; possible D gene TRBD2, 7 bases. Germline V lookup: CDR1 LGHNA, CDR2 YSLEER. V lost 5 bases to trimming and J lost 6 bases, with 12 bases between them. This CDR3 region has 13 residues. For the CDR3, the DNA is TGCGCCAGCAGCGGGGGGGCATACGATACGCAGTATTTT. Translation gives CASSGGAYDTQYF.

This chain joins TRBV4-2 and TRBJ1-2; TRBD1 agrees at 10 bases. Germline trimming cut 1 base from V and 7 bases from J; bases unmatched to any gene: 3. The CDR3 covers 14 residues. CDR1 LGHNA and CDR2 YNFKEQ come from the germline V gene. The CDR3 sequence is CASSQGQGAAGYTF. In nucleotides, the CDR3 is TGTGCCAGCAGCCAAGGACAGGGGGCAGCTGGCTACACCTTC.

The CDR3, as DNA: TGTGCCAGCAGCTTAAGGGAAGGTCTAGAGACCCAGTACTTC. Protein sequence: CASSLREGLETQYF. This rearrangement joins TRBV5-6 to TRBJ2-5; no clear D gene. Germline lookup yields CDR1 SGHDT and CDR2 YYEEEE. The CDR3 covers 14 residues. Trimming stripped 2 bases from V and 4 bases from J, with 12 bases between.

The chain employs TRBV2 and TRBJ2-1; no clear D. Trimming took off 3 bases at V and 11 bases at J, with 11 bases between the two ends. The CDR3 runs 12 residues. Germline loops: CDR1 SNHLY, CDR2 FYNNEI. CDR3 region: CASSEPESKQFF. The CDR3 DNA reads TGTGCCAGCAGTGAGCCCGAGTCAAAGCAGTTCTTC.

The chain joins TRBV7-2 to TRBJ2-7, with D unresolved. Germline assignment: CDR1 SGHTA and CDR2 FQGNSA. The CDR3 loop spans 14 amino acids. V was shortened by 6 bases and J by 0 bases, with 12 bases between the two germline ends. In DNA, the CDR3 is TGTGCCAGCAGACCCCAACCGGGCTCCTACGAGCAGTACTTC. Its translation is CASRPQPGSYEQYF.

This clone has a single count. The chain links TRBV19 to TRBJ2-2; tentatively, D is TRBD2 (5 bases). The germline V and J ends were trimmed by 6 bases and 0 bases, with 14 bases remaining between them. This CDR3 is 16 amino acids long. Germline V gives CDR1 LNHDA, CDR2 SQIVND (reference sequence). The CDR3 DNA reads as TGTGCCAGTAGCCCGTGGGGAGAAGCGAACACCGGGGAGCTGTTTTTT. Protein: CASSPWGEANTGELFF.

The chain is built from TRBV7-6 and TRBJ2-7; unclear D gene. The V gene lost 1 base and the J gene lost 5 bases, with 9 bases spanning the gap. The CDR3 has 13 amino acids. CDR1 is SGHVS, CDR2 FNYEAQ, per germline. CDR3 DNA: TGTGCCAGCAGCTTAGGGGTAGGGAACGAGCAGTACTTC. Translating it yields CASSLGVGNEQYF.

This clone is a singleton in its sample. The chain carries TRBV7-8 and TRBJ2-1, with 9 bases fitting TRBD1. The CDR3 sequence is 14 residues long. J was trimmed by 9 bases and V by 3 bases; bases with no gene match: 6. Germline assignment: CDR1 SGHVS and CDR2 FQNEAQ. DNA of the CDR3: TGTGCCAGCAGCTTTGGACAGGGGCGAGGTGAGCAGTTCTTC. Translating it yields CASSFGQGRGEQFF.

The V and J genes are TRBV5-4 and TRBJ1-1, with TRBD1 matching over 7 bases. The junction had 9 bases not matched to a gene; V was cut back by 4 bases and J by 3 bases. This CDR3 spans 15 amino acids. Looked up from germline, CDR1 is SGHNT and CDR2 is YYREEE (reference sequence). CDR3 DNA sequence: TGTGCCAGCAGCCTAAACAGGGGTCAGTACACTGAAGCTTTCTTT. Its protein is CASSLNRGQYTEAFF.

On this clone: One end of the junction is discordant with germline, which a read error may explain. The V gene is TRBV5-5, the J gene TRBJ1-2; D perhaps matches TRBD1 (6 bases). Looked up from germline, CDR1 is SGHKS and CDR2 is YYEKEE (reference sequence). There are 13 residues in the CDR3. CDR3 amino acids: CASSLGPGVSYTF. Here the CDR3 DNA reads TGTGCCAGCAGTTTGGGGCCAGGGGTTAGCTACACCTTC.